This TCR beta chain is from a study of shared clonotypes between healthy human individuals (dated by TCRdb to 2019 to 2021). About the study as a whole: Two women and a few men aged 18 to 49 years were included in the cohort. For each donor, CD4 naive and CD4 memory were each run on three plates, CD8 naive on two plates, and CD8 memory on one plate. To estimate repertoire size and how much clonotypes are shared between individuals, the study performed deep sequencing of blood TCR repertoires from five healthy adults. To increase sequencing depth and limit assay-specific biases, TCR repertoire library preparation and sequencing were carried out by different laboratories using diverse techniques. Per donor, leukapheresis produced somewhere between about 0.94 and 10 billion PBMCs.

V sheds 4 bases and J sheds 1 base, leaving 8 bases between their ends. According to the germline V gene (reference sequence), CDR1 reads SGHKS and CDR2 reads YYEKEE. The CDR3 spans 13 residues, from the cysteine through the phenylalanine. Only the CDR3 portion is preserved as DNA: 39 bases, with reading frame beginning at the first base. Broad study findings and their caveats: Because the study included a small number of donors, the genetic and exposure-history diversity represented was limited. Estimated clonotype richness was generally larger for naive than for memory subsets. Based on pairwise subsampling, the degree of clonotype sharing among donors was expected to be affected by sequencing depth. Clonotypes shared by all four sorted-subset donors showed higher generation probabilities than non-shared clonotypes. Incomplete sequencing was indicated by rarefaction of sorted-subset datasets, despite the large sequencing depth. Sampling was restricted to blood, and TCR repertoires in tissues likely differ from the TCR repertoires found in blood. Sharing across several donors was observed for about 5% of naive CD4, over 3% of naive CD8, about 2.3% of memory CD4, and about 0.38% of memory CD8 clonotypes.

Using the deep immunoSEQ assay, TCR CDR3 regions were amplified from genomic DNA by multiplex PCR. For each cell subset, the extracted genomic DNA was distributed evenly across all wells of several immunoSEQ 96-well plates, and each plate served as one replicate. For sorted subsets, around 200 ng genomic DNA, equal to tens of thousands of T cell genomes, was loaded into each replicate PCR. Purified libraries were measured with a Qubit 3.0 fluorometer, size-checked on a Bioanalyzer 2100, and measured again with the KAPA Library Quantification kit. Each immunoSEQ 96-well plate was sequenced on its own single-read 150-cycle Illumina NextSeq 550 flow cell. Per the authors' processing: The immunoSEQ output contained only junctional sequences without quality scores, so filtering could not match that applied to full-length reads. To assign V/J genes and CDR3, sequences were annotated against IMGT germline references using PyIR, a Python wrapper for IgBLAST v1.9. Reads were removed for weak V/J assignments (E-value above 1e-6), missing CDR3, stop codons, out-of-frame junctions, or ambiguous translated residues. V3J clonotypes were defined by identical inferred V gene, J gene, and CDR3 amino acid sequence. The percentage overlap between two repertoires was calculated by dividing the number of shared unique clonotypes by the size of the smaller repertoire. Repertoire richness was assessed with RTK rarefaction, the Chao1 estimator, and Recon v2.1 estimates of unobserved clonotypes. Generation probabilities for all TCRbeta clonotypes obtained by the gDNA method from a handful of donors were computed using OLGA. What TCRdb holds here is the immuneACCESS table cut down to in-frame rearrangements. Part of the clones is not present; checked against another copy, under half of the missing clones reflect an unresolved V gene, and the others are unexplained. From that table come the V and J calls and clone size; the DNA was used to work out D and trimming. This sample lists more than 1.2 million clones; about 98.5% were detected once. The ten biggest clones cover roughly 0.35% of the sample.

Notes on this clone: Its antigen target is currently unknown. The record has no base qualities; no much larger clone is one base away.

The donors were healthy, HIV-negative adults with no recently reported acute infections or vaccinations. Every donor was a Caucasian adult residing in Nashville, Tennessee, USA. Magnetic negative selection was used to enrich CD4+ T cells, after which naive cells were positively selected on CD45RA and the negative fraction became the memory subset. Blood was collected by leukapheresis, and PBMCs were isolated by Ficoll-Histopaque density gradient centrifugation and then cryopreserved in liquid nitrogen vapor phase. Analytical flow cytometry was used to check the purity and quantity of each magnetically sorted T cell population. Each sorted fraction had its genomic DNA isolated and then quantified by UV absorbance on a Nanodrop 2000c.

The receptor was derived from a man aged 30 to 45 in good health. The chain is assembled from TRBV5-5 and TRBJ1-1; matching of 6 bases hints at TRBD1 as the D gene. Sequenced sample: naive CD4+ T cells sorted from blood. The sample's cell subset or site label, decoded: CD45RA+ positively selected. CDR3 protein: CASSTGQNTEAFF. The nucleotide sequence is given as TGTGCCAGCAGCACGGGACAGAACACTGAAGCTTTCTTT. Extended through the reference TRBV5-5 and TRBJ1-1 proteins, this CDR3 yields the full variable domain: DAGVTQSPTHLIKTRGQQVTLRCSPISGHKSVSWYQQVLGQGPQFIFQYYEKEERGRGNFPDRFSARQFPNYSSELNVNALLLGDSALYLCASSTGQNTEAFFGQGTRLTVV.